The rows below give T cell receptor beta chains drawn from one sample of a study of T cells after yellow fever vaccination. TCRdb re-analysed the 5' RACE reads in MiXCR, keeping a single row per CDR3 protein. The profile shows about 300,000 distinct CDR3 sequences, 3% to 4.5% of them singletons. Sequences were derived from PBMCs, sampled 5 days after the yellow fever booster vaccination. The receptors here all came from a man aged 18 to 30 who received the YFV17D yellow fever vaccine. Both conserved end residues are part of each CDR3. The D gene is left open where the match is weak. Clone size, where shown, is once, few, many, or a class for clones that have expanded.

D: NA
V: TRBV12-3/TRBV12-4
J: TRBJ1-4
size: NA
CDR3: CASSFPGQEKLFF
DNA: TGTGCCAGCAGTTTCCCCGGACAGGAAAAACTGTTTTTT

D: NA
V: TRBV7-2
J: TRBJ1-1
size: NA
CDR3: CASSLVLGMNTEAFF
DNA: TGTGCCAGCAGCTTAGTTTTAGGGATGAACACTGAAGCTTTCTTT

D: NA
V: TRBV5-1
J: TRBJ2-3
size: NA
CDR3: CASSLRLEVEDTQYF
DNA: TGCGCCAGCAGCCTGCGACTAGAGGTCGAAGATACGCAGTATTTT

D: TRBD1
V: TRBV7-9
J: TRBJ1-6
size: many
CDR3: CASRRPTGADYNSPLHF
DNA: TGTGCCAGCCGCCGCCCCACAGGGGCCGACTATAATTCACCCCTCCACTTT

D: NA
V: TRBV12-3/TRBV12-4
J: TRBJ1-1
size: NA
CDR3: CASSLVYGPGPEAFF
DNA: TGTGCCAGCAGTTTGGTATATGGGCCCGGGCCTGAAGCTTTCTTT

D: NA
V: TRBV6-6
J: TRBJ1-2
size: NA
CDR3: CASRTDGLYGYTF
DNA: TGTGCCAGCAGAACAGACGGCCTCTATGGCTACACCTTC

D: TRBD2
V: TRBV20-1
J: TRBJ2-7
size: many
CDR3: CSARDPSGGYEQYF
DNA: TGCAGTGCTAGAGATCCGTCGGGGGGGTACGAGCAGTACTTC

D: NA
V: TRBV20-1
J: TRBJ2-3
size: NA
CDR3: CSARDSSYTDTQYF
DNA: TGCAGTGCTAGGGACAGTTCGTATACAGATACGCAGTATTTT

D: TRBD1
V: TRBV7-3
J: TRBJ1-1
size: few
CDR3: CASSSGQGEEAFF
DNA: TGTGCCAGCAGCTCGGGACAGGGTGAAGAAGCTTTCTTT

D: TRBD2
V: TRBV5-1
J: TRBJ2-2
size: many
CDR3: CASSRSGVNTGELFF
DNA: TGCGCCAGCAGCCGTAGCGGGGTGAACACCGGGGAGCTGTTTTTT

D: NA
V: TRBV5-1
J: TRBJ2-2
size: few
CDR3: CASSRIDLPGRNTGELFF
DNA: TGCGCCAGCAGCCGCATAGACCTTCCGGGACGGAACACCGGGGAGCTGTTTTTT

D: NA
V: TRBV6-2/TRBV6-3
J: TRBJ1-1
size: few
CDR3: CASSYREVGSTEAFF
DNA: TGTGCCAGCAGTTACAGGGAGGTCGGAAGCACTGAAGCTTTCTTT

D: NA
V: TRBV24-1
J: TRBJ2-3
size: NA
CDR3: CATERTDTQYF
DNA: TGTGCCACGGAACGCACAGATACGCAGTATTTT

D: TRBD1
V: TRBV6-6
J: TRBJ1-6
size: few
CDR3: CASSPDRGRYNSPLHF
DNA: TGTGCCAGCAGCCCGGACAGGGGCCGCTATAATTCACCCCTCCACTTT

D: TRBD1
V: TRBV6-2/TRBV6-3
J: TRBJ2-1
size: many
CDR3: CASSYRTGIGNEQFF
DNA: TGTGCCAGCAGTTACAGGACAGGGATTGGCAATGAGCAGTTCTTC

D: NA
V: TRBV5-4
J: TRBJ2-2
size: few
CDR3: CASSLLGSGENTGELFF
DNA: TGTGCCAGCAGCCTCCTAGGGAGCGGAGAAAACACCGGGGAGCTGTTTTTT

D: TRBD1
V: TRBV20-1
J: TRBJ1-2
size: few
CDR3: CSARDRGRGVYGYTF
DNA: TGCAGTGCTAGGGACAGGGGAAGAGGGGTCTATGGCTACACCTTC

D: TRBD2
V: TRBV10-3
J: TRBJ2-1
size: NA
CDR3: CAIRTGTSDNEQFF
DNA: TGTGCCATCAGGACCGGGACTAGCGACAATGAGCAGTTCTTC

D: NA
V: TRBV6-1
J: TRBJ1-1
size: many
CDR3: CASSDLGSYTEAFF
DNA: TGTGCCAGCAGTGATTTAGGGTCGTACACTGAAGCTTTCTTT

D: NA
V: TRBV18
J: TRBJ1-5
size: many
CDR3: CASSPSQVSNQPQHF
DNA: TGTGCCAGCTCACCTTCACAGGTTAGCAATCAGCCCCAGCATTTT

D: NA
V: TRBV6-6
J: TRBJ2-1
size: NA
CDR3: CASSYPHNEQFF
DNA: TGTGCCAGCAGTTACCCCCACAATGAGCAGTTCTTC

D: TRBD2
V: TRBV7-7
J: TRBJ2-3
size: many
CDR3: CASSPGLAGVDTQYF
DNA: TGTGCCAGCAGCCCGGGACTAGCGGGGGTGGATACGCAGTATTTT

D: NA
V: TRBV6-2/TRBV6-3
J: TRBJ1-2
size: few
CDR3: CASSLQEYYGYTF
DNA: TGTGCCAGCAGTTTGCAGGAATACTATGGCTACACCTTC

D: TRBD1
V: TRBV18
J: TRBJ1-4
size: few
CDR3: CASSPPGQRTNNEKLFF
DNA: TGTGCCAGCTCACCTCCGGGACAGAGGACTAACAATGAAAAACTGTTTTTT

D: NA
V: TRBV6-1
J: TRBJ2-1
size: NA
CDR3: CASSLDSLTYNEQFF
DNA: TGTGCCAGCAGCCTGGACAGCCTAACCTACAATGAGCAGTTCTTC

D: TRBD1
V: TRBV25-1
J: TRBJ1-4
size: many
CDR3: CASSPGGATNEKLFF
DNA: TGCGCCAGCAGTCCAGGGGGAGCAACTAATGAAAAACTGTTTTTT